Below are 16 T cell receptor beta chains sequenced from a single sample in a study of CD8 T cells in Susac syndrome. Reverse transcription of about 0.45 to 1 ug RNA was performed with random hexamers. MiXCR was run by TCRdb on the immunoSEQ multiplex PCR reads, yielding one entry per CDR3 protein. This repertoire shows fewer than 300,000 distinct CDR3 sequences, around 83% found once; its top ten account for about 0.11%. Material: CD8+ T cells from PBMCs. All receptors derive from a human donor with multiple sclerosis.

The rearrangement uses TRBV11-1 and TRBJ1-2; a possible D gene is TRBD1 (5 bases). V lost 5 bases and J 8 bases, leaving 15 bases between the germline ends. CDR1 is SGHAT and CDR2 is FQDESV in the germline V gene (reference sequence). This CDR3 region has 13 residues. CDR3 sequence reads: CASSPGEGPGYTF. Written as DNA, the CDR3 is TGTGCCAGCAGCCCGGGGGAGGGCCCGGGCTACACCTTC. Looking up the rest from reference TRBV11-1 and TRBJ1-2 gives the full variable domain: EAEVAQSPRYKITEKSQAVAFWCDPISGHATLYWYRQILGQGPELLVQFQDESVVDDSQLPKDRFSAERLKGVDSTLKIQPAELGDSAMYLCASSPGEGPGYTFGSGTRLTVV.

The chain joins TRBV10-3 to TRBJ2-1; 10 positions match TRBD2. The CDR3 consists of 14 residues. Trimming took 8 bases from V and 3 from J; bases not matched to a gene: 4. In germline, CDR1 is ENHRY, CDR2 SYGVKD. CDR3 DNA: TGTGCCATCGGTCTAGCGGGGGACTACAATGAGCAGTTCTTC. It codes for CAIGLAGDYNEQFF.

The chain combines TRBV27 with TRBJ2-7; 13 bases align to TRBD2. CDR3 length equals 14 residues. The germline V gene has CDR1 MNHEY and CDR2 SMNVEV (reference sequence). V dropped 10 bases and J dropped 4; count of bases not matched to a gene: 7. CDR3 region: CATGTSGIGYEQYF. The DNA of the CDR3 is TGTGCCACCGGGACTAGCGGGATCGGATACGAGCAGTACTTC.

The chain carries TRBV10-2 and TRBJ1-1; D is unresolved. V was cut by 2 bases and J by 1 base, with 5 bases left in between. This CDR3 has 13 amino acids. Per germline, CDR1 WSHSY and CDR2 SAAADI. For the CDR3, the DNA is TGCGCCAGCAGTGAGCTTGGGAACACTGAAGCTTTCTTT. Protein: CASSELGNTEAFF.

The chain has TRBV28 and TRBJ1-1; D is perhaps TRBD1 (6 bases). The CDR3 contains 13 residues. The germline V and J ends were trimmed by 2 bases and 4 bases, with 8 bases remaining between them. Germline V lookup: CDR1 MDHEN, CDR2 SYDVKM. The CDR3 DNA sequence: TGTGCCAGCAGTTTAATAGGGGGCACTGAAGCTTTCTTT. Residues: CASSLIGGTEAFF.

V gene TRBV7-9 combines with J gene TRBJ2-4; TRBD1 matches 9 bases. The junction had 4 bases not matched to a gene; V was cut back by 5 bases and J by 8 bases. Looked up from germline, CDR1 is SEHNR and CDR2 is FQNEAQ (reference sequence). The CDR3 length is 13 residues. As DNA, the CDR3 is TGTGCCAGCAGCCCACAGGGGGCATACATTCAGTACTTC. The encoded protein is CASSPQGAYIQYF.

This clonotype was seen a single time. The chain recombines TRBV5-1 with TRBJ2-3, with 9 bases that match TRBD1. Germline-derived CDR1 and CDR2 are SGHRS and YFSETQ. This CDR3 has 14 residues. V gave up 4 bases and J gave up 4 bases; unmatched junction bases: 4. The chain's CDR3 is CASSLGTGPDTQYF. The CDR3 nucleotides are TGCGCCAGCAGCCTCGGGACAGGGCCAGATACGCAGTATTTT.

The chain links TRBV28 to TRBJ1-4, with 11 bases aligning to TRBD1. The length of the CDR3 is 17 residues. CDR1 and CDR2 (germline): MDHEN, SYDVKM. V lost 5 bases and J lost 0; bases outside the gene matches: 5. CDR3 nucleotide sequence: TGTGCCAGCAGTGACGGACAGGGGGCATCAACTAATGAAAAACTGTTTTTT. Translated: CASSDGQGASTNEKLFF. Full variable domain (missing parts from reference TRBV28 and TRBJ1-4): DVKVTQSSRYLVKRTGEKVFLECVQDMDHENMFWYRQDPGLGLRLIYFSYDVKMKEKGDIPEGYSVSREKKERFSLILESASTNQTSMYLCASSDGQGASTNEKLFFGSGTQLSVL.

The chain uses TRBV19 and TRBJ1-1; unclear D gene. CDR1 and CDR2 from the germline V gene are LNHDA and SQIVND (reference sequence). V was cut by 2 bases and J by 1 base, with 8 bases left in between. This CDR3 is 14 amino acids long. The DNA of the CDR3 is TGTGCCAGTAGTATAACAGCTACGAACACTGAAGCTTTCTTT. Translating it yields CASSITATNTEAFF. The whole variable domain, remainder taken from reference TRBV19 and TRBJ1-1, is DGGITQSPKYLFRKEGQNVTLSCEQNLNHDAMYWYRQDPGQGLRLIYYSQIVNDFQKGDIAEGYSVSREKKESFPLTVTSAQKNPTAFYLCASSITATNTEAFFGQGTRLTVV.

The V and J genes are TRBV27 and TRBJ2-6, with D uncertain. The CDR3 spans 15 residues. Trimming removed 6 bases at V and 4 bases at J, with 13 bases between. CDR1 and CDR2 from the germline V gene are MNHEY and SMNVEV (reference sequence). CDR3 DNA sequence: TGTGCCAGCAGCCCTGGGTCGTTCGGGGCCAACGTCCTGACTTTC. Protein: CASSPGSFGANVLTF.

The V call is TRBV28, the J call TRBJ2-7, with D possibly matching TRBD2 (6 bases). V was clipped by 8 bases and J by 2 bases, with 13 bases between them. Germline CDR1 is MDHEN and CDR2 is SYDVKM. The CDR3 covers 13 residues. The chain's CDR3 is CASRSGGAYEQYF. In DNA, the CDR3 is TGTGCCAGCCGGTCCGGGGGTGCCTACGAGCAGTACTTC.

This clonotype came up a few times. This rearrangement joins TRBV7-2 to TRBJ2-1; no firm D call. The CDR3 loop spans 12 amino acids. V was trimmed by 2 bases and J by 6 bases, leaving 5 bases between them. CDR1 SGHTA and CDR2 FQGNSA come from the germline V gene. The CDR3 protein is CASSLTSNEQFF. In DNA form, the CDR3 reads TGTGCCAGCAGCTTAACCAGCAATGAGCAGTTCTTC.

The chain uses TRBV7-9 and TRBJ1-2; D is ambiguous. The germline V gene encodes CDR1 SEHNR and CDR2 FQNEAQ (reference sequence). The CDR3 runs 12 residues. V lost 5 bases and J lost 4, with 8 bases in between. Written as DNA, the CDR3 is TGTGCCAGCAGCCCAAATAGCTATGGCTACACCTTC. It is translated as CASSPNSYGYTF.

V gene TRBV9 combines with J gene TRBJ2-1; possible D gene TRBD1, 6 bases. Trimming took 4 bases from V and 6 from J, leaving 14 bases between them. The germline V gene has CDR1 SGDLS and CDR2 YYNGEE. This CDR3 is built from 14 residues. The DNA for the CDR3 is TGTGCCAGCAGCCCACAGGGCCTAGCCAATGAGCAGTTCTTC. This codes for CASSPQGLANEQFF.

The chain recombines TRBV27 with TRBJ2-1; TRBD2 matches 7 bases. The CDR3 runs 14 residues. Trimming removed 4 bases from V and 2 bases from J; junction bases left unmatched: 2. CDR1 and CDR2 (germline): MNHEY, SMNVEV (reference sequence). The CDR3 loop is CASSSGGTYNEQFF. For the CDR3, the DNA is TGTGCCAGCAGTTCGGGGGGAACCTACAATGAGCAGTTCTTC.

The chain couples TRBV9 to TRBJ1-2; 10 bases are shared with TRBD1. This CDR3 region has 15 residues. V dropped 4 bases and J dropped 5; count of bases not matched to a gene: 8. Germline values: CDR1 SGDLS, CDR2 YYNGEE. The CDR3 DNA reads TGTGCCAGCAGCTCCGGACAGGGGGATCAGTATGGCTACACCTTC. As protein: CASSSGQGDQYGYTF.